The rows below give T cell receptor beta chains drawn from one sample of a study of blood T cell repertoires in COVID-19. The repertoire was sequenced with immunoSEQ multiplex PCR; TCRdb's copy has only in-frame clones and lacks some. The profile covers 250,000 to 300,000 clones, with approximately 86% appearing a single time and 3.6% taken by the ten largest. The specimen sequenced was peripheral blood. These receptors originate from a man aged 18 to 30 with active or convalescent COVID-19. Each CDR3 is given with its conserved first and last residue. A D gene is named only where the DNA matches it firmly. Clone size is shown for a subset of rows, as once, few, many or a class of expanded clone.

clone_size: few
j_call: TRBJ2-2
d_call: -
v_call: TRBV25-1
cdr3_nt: TGTGCCAGCAGTGATAGCGTCGCGAACACCGGGGAGCTGTTTTTT
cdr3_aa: CASSDSVANTGELFF

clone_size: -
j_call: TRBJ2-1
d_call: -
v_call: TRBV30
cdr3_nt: TGTGCCTGGAACCTCGGAGGGTACAATGAGCAGTTCTTC
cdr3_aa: CAWNLGGYNEQFF

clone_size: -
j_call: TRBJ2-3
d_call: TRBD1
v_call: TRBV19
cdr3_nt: TGTGCCAGTAGCCCAGGGGGAACAGATACGCAGTATTTT
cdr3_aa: CASSPGGTDTQYF

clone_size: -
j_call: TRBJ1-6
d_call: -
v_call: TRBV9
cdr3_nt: TGTGCCAGCAGCGTAGCAGGGTCGAAGATTTCACCCCTCCACTTT
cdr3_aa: CASSVAGSKISPLHF

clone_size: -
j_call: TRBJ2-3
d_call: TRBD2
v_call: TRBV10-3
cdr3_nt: TGTGCCACCTCACCGGGAGGTGATACAGATACGCAGTATTTT
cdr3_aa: CATSPGGDTDTQYF

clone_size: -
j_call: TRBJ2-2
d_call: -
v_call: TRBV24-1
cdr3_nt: TGTGCCACCAGTGATCCTCTCGGAGCGAACACCGGGGAGCTGTTTTTT
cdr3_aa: CATSDPLGANTGELFF

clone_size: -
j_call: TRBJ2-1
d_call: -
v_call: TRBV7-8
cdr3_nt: TGTGCCAGCAGCCCCCAGTATCAGCAGTTCTTC
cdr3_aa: CASSPQYQQFF

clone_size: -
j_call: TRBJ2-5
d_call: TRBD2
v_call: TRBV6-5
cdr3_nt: TGTGCCTCCCGCGGGAGGACCTGGGAGACCCAGTACTTC
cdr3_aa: CASRGRTWETQYF

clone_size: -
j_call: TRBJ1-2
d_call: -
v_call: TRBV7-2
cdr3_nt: TGTGCCAGCAGCTTAAACGGTCGACTGCACTATGGCTACACCTTC
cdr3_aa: CASSLNGRLHYGYTF

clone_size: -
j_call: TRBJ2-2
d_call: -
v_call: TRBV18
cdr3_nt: TGTGCCAGCTCACCACGATTCGGGGCCGGGGAGCTGTTTTTT
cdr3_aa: CASSPRFGAGELFF

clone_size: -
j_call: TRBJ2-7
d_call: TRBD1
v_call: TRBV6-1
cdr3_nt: TGTGCCAGCAGTGACGGGACAGGGACCCACGAGCAGTACTTC
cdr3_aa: CASSDGTGTHEQYF

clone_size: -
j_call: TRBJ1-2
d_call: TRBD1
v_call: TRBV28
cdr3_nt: TGTGCCAGCAGTTGGGGACAGGGTAGAAGTGGCTACACCTTC
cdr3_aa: CASSWGQGRSGYTF

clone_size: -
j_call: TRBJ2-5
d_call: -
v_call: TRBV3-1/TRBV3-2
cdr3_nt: TGTGCCAGCAGCCAAGAGCGGGGCGTAAAGACCCAGTACTTC
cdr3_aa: CASSQERGVKTQYF

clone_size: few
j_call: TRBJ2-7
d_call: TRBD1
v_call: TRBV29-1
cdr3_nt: TGCAGCGTTGGGGGGACAGGCGGGAACTACGAGCAGTACTTC
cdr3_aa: CSVGGTGGNYEQYF

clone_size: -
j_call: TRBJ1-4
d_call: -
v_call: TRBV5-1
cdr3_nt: TGCGCCAGCAGCAGGACAGCCGAGGGTGAAAAACTGTTTTTT
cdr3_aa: CASSRTAEGEKLFF

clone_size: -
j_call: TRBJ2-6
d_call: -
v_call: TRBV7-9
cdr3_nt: TGTGCCAGCAGCGTCCGACAGTCACGCGGGGTTTCTGGGGCCAACGTCCTGACTTTC
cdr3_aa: CASSVRQSRGVSGANVLTF

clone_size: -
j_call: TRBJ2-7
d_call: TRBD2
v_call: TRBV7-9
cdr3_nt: TGTGCCAGCACCTTGGGGGGGACTGCCTACGAGCAGTACTTC
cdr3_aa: CASTLGGTAYEQYF

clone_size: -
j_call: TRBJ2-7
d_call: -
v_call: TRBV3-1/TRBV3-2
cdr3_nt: TGTGCCAGCAGTAACTGGTACGAGCAGTACTTC
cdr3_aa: CASSNWYEQYF

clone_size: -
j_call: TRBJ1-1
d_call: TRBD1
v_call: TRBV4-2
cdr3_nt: TGTGCCAGCAGAGGGACAGCCGCCGGCACTGAAGCTTTCTTT
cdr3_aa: CASRGTAAGTEAFF

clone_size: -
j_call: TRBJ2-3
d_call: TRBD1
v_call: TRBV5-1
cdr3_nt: TGCGCCAGCAGCTGGGCAGGGGGCCCAGATACGCAGTATTTT
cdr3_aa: CASSWAGGPDTQYF

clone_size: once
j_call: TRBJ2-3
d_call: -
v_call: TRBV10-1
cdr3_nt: TGCGCCAGCAGTGAGTGGGGCAGCACAGATACGCAGTATTTT
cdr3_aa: CASSEWGSTDTQYF

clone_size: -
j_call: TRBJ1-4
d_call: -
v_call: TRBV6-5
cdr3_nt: TGTGCCAGCAGTTACTCGAGTGGGGGCAGTAATGAAAAACTGTTTTTT
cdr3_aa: CASSYSSGGSNEKLFF

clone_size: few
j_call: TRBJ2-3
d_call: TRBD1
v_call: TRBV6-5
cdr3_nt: TGTGCCAGCAGTTACGGGACAGGGCTGGATACGCAGTATTTT
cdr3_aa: CASSYGTGLDTQYF

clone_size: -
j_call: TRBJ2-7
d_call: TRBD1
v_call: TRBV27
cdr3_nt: TGTGCCAGCAGTTTCGACAGGGGCCCCTACGAGCAGTACTTC
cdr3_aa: CASSFDRGPYEQYF